The source of this TCR beta chain is a study of blood T cell repertoires in COVID-19. As for the study in general: Researchers got acute and convalescent COVID-19 samples from the United States, Italy and Spain.

Germline-derived CDR1 and CDR2 are SNHLY and FYNNEI. CDR3 length equals 15 residues. Trimming shortened V by 4 bases and J by 2 bases, and 12 bases separated the two germline ends. Measured with immunoSEQ multiplex PCR; TCRdb has only the in-frame clones, and not every one. The repertoire holds 350,000 to 400,000 clones, around 87% seen once, with roughly 1.9% in the top ten. The chain has TRBV2 and TRBJ1-5, with TRBD1 as a possible D gene (6 bases). The sequence was collected from a man aged 40-49 years in a cohort exposed to, infected with or recovered from COVID-19 (not recorded which). Sequenced sample: PBMCs or T cells enriched from blood (not recorded which). The CDR3 reads CASSAGTTGNQPQHF. CDR3 bases: TGTGCCAGCAGTGCCGGGACAACGGGCAATCAGCCCCAGCATTTT.